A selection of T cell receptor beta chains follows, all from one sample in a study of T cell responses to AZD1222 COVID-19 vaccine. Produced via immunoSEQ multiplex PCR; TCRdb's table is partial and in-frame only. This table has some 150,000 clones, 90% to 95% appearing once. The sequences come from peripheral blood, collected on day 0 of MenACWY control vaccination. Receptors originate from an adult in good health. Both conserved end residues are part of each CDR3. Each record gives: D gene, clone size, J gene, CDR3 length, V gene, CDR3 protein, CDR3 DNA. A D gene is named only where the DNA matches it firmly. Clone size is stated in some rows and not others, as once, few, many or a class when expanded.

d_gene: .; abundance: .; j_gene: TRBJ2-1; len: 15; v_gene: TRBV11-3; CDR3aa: CASSLRGAGYNEQFF; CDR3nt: TGTGCCAGCAGCTTGAGGGGGGCCGGGTACAATGAGCAGTTCTTC
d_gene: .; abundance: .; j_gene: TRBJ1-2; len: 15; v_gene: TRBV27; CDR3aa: CASSYSAGRSYGYTF; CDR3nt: TGTGCCAGCAGTTATTCGGCGGGCAGGAGCTATGGCTACACCTTC
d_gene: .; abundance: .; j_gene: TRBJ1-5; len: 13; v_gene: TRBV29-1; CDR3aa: CSVGGAKGQPQHF; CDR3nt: TGCAGCGTTGGGGGCGCCAAAGGCCAGCCCCAGCATTTT
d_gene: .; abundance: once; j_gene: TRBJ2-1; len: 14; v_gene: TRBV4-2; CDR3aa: CASSQDLSYNEQFF; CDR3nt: TGTGCCAGCAGCCAAGATCTCTCCTACAATGAGCAGTTCTTC
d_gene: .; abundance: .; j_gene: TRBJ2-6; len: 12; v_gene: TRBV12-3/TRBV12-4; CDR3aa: CASSIDRLRKAF; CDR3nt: TGTGCCAGCAGTATTGACCGCCTAAGGAAAGCTTTC
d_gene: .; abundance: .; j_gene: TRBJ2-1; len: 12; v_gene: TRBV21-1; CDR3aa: CASSLQDNEQFF; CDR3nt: TGTGCCAGCAGCTTACAAGACAATGAGCAGTTCTTC
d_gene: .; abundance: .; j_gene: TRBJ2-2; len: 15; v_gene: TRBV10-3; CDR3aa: CAISRWEGNTGELFF; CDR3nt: TGTGCCATCAGTCGGTGGGAAGGGAACACCGGGGAGCTGTTTTTT
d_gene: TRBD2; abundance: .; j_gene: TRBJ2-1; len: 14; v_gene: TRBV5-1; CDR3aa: CASSSSGGVNEQFF; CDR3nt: TGCGCCAGCAGCTCTAGCGGGGGGGTCAATGAGCAGTTCTTC
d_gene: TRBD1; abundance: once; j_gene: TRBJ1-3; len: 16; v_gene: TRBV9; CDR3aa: CASSRTTGFVGNTIYF; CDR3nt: TGTGCCAGCAGCCGAACGACAGGGTTTGTTGGAAACACCATATATTTT
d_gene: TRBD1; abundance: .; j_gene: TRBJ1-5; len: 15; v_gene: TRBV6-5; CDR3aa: CASSTRQGLNQPQHF; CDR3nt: TGTGCCAGCAGTACACGACAGGGCCTCAATCAGCCCCAGCATTTT
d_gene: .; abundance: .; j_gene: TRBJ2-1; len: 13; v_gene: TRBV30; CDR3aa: CAWSPRPHNEQFF; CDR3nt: TGTGCCTGGAGTCCCCGGCCACACAATGAGCAGTTCTTC
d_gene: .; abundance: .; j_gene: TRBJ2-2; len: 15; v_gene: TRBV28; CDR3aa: CASSWAGLEPGELFF; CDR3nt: TGTGCCAGCAGTTGGGCAGGCCTCGAGCCCGGGGAGCTGTTTTTT
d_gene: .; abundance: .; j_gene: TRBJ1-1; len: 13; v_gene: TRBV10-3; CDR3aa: CAISSGGLTEAFF; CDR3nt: TGTGCCATCTCGAGCGGGGGATTAACTGAAGCTTTCTTT
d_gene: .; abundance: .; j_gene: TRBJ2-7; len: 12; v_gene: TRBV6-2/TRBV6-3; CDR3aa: CASSLSAYEQYF; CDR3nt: TGTGCCAGCAGTTTGTCGGCCTACGAGCAGTACTTC
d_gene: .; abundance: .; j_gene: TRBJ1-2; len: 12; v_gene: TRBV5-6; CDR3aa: CASSLSGAGYTF; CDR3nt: TGTGCCAGCAGCTTGTCGGGGGCTGGCTACACCTTC
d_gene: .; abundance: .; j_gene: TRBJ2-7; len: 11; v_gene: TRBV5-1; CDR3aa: CASSSDYEQYF; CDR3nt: TGCGCCAGCAGCTCGGACTACGAGCAGTACTTC
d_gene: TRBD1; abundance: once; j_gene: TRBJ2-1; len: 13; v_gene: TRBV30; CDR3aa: CAWRGTGPNEQFF; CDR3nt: TGTGCCTGGCGCGGGACAGGCCCAAATGAGCAGTTCTTC
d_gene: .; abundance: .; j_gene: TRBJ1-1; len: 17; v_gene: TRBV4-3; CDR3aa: CASSQDWGAYPGGEAFF; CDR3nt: TGCGCCAGCAGCCAAGATTGGGGCGCATACCCCGGCGGTGAAGCTTTCTTT
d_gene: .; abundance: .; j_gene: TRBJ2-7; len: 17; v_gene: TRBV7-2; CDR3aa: CASSLYLASGESPEQYF; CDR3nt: TGTGCCAGCAGCTTATACCTAGCCTCGGGAGAGTCTCCCGAGCAGTACTTC
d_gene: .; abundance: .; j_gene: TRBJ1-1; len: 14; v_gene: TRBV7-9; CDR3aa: CASSLVFQATEAFF; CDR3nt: TGTGCCAGCAGCTTAGTTTTCCAGGCAACTGAAGCTTTCTTT
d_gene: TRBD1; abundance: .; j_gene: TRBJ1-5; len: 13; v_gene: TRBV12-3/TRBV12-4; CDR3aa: CASRLGQGQPQHF; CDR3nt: TGTGCCAGCAGGCTAGGACAGGGGCAGCCCCAGCATTTT
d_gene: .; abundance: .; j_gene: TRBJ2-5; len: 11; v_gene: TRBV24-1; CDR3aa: CATSRQETQYF; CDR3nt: TGTGCCACCAGCCGCCAAGAGACCCAGTACTTC
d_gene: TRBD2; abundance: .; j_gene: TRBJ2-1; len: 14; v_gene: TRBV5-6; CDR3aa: CASSRRGSYNEQFF; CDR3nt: TGTGCCAGCAGCCGGCGCGGGAGCTACAATGAGCAGTTCTTC
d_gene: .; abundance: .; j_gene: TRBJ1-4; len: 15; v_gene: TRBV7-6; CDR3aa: CASSQQATTNEKLFF; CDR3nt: TGTGCCAGCAGCCAACAGGCCACAACTAATGAAAAACTGTTTTTT
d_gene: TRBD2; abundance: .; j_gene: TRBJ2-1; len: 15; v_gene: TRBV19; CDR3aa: CASSIGGRAGNEQFF; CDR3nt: TGTGCCAGTAGTATAGGCGGGAGGGCGGGTAATGAGCAGTTCTTC
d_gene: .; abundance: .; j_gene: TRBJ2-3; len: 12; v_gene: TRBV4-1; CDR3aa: CASSQPGGTQYF; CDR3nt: TGCGCCAGCAGCCAACCCGGGGGAACGCAGTATTTT
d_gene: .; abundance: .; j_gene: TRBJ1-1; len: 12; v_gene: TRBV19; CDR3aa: CASRVTEGKAFF; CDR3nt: TGTGCCAGTAGGGTGACGGAAGGTAAAGCTTTCTTT
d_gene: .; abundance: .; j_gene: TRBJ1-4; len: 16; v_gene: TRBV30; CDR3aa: CAWSRDTFATNEKLFF; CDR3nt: TGTGCCTGGAGTCGGGACACTTTTGCAACTAATGAAAAACTGTTTTTT
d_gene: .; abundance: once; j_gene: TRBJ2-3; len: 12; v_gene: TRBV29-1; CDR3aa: CSARGTTDTQYF; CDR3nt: TGCAGCGCTCGCGGGACCACAGATACGCAGTATTTT
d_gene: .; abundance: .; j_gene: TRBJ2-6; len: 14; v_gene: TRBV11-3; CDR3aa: CASSSSVGANVLTF; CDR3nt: TGTGCCAGCAGCTCCAGCGTTGGGGCCAACGTCCTGACTTTC
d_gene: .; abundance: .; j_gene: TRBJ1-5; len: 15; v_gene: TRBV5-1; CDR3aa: CASSLLGDWDQPQHF; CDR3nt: TGCGCCAGCAGCTTGCTAGGGGATTGGGATCAGCCCCAGCATTTT
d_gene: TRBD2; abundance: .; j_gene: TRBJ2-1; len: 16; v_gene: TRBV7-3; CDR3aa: CASSPGGLVSYNEQFF; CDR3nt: TGTGCCAGCAGCCCTGGAGGACTAGTTAGCTACAATGAGCAGTTCTTC
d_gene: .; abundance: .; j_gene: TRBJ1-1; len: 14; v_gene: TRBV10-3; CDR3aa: CAIGGAGKNTEAFF; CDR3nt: TGTGCCATCGGGGGGGCCGGGAAGAACACTGAAGCTTTCTTT
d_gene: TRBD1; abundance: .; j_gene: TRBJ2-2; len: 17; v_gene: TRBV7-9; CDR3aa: CASSLGQGTGETGELFF; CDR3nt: TGTGCCAGCAGCCTGGGACAGGGGACCGGCGAGACCGGGGAGCTGTTTTTT
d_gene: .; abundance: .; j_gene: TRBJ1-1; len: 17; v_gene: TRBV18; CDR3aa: CASSPGLRPGLNTEAFF; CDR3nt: TGTGCCAGCTCACCAGGGTTACGTCCAGGGCTGAACACTGAAGCTTTCTTT
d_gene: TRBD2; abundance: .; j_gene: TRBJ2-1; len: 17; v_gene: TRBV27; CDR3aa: CASSLSTSGSSYNEQFF; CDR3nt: TGTGCCAGCAGTTTATCGACTAGCGGGAGCTCCTACAATGAGCAGTTCTTC
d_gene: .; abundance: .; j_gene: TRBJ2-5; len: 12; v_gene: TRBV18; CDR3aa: CASSPPGETQYF; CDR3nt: TGTGCCAGCTCACCACCGGGAGAGACCCAGTACTTC
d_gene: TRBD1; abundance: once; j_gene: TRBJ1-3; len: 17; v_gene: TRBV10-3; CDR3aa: CAISGEEDRGSGNTIYF; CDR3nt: TGTGCCATCAGTGGGGAGGAGGACAGGGGGTCTGGAAACACCATATATTTT
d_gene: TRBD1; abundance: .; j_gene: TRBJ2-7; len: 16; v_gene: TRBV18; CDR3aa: CASSSTGQGSYYEQYF; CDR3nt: TGTGCCAGCTCGTCCACCGGACAGGGTTCATACTACGAGCAGTACTTC
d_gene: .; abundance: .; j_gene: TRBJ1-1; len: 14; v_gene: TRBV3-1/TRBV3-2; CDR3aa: CASSLRFSSVVAFF; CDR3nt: TGTGCCAGCAGCCTTCGTTTCAGTTCTGTGGTAGCTTTCTTT